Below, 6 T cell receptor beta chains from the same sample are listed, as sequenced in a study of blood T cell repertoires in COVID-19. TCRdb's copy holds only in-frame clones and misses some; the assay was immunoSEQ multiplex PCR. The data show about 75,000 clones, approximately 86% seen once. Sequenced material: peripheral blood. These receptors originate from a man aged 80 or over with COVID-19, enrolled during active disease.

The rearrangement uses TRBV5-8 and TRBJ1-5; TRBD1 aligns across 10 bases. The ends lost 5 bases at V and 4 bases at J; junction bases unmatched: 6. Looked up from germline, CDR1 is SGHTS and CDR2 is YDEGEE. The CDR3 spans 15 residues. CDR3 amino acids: CASRGPGQGNQPQHF. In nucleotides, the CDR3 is TGTGCCAGCAGGGGACCGGGACAGGGGAATCAGCCCCAGCATTTT.

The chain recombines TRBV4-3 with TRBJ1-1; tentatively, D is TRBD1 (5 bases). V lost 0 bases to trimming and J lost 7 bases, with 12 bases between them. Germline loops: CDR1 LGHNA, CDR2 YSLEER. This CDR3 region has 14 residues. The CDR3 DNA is TGCGCCAGCAGCCAAGATATGCAGGGAATTGAAGCTTTCTTT. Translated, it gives CASSQDMQGIEAFF.

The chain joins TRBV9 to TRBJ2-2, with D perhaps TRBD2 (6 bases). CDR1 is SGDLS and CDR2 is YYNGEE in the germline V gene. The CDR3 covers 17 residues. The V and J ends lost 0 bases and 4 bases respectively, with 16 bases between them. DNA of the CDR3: TGTGCCAGCAGCGTAGTGGTGGAGGGAGAACTCACCGGGGAGCTGTTTTTT. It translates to CASSVVVEGELTGELFF. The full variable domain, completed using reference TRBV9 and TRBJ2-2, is DSGVTQTPKHLITATGQRVTLRCSPRSGDLSVYWYQQSLDQGLQFLIQYYNGEERAKGNILERFSAQQFPDLHSELNLSSLELGDSALYFCASSVVVEGELTGELFFGEGSRLTVL.

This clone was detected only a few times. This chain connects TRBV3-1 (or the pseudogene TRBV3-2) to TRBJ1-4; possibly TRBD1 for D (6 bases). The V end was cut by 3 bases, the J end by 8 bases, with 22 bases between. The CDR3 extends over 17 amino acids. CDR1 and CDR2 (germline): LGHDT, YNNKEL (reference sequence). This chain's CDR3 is CASSHHTTGIKGEKLFF. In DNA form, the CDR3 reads TGTGCCAGCAGCCACCACACCACAGGGATCAAGGGAGAAAAACTGTTTTTT.

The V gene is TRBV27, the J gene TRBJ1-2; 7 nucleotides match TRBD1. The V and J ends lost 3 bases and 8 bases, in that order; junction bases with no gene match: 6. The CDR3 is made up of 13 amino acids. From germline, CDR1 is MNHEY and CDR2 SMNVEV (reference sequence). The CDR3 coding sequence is TGTGCCAGCAGTTTTTGGCAGGGGGGAGGCTACACCTTC. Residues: CASSFWQGGGYTF.

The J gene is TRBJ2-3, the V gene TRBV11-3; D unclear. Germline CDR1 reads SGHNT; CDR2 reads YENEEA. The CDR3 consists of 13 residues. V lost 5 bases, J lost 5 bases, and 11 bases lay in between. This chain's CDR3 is CASSPNSGDTQYF. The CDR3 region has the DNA TGTGCCAGCAGCCCCAATAGTGGAGATACGCAGTATTTT.